Sequencing of this T cell receptor beta chain was carried out in a study of blood T cell repertoires in COVID-19. For the study at large: Sites in the United States, Italy and Spain provided acute and convalescent COVID-19 samples.

Germline V gene data show CDR1 as SEHNR and CDR2 as FQNEAQ (reference sequence). The CDR3 is made up of 17 amino acids. V was clipped by 1 base and J by 8 bases, with 21 bases between them. Per the study methods: Nucleated cell counts were estimated from reference gene primer amplification. TCRdb's copy holds only in-frame clones and misses some; the assay was immunoSEQ multiplex PCR. For V, J and clone size, that table is used; D and trimming come from the DNA. Counted here are around 42,000 clones, roughly 79% occurring once; the ten biggest clones make up 30% to 35%. This sequence was found in a woman aged 80 or over with acute or convalescent COVID-19. The material sequenced was peripheral blood. The J gene is TRBJ2-1, the V gene TRBV7-9; maybe TRBD1 (5 bases). The CDR3 DNA is TGTGCCAGCAGCTTAGACAAACGGTCCTTAATCAGGGATGAGCAGTTCTTC. Translating it yields CASSLDKRSLIRDEQFF.